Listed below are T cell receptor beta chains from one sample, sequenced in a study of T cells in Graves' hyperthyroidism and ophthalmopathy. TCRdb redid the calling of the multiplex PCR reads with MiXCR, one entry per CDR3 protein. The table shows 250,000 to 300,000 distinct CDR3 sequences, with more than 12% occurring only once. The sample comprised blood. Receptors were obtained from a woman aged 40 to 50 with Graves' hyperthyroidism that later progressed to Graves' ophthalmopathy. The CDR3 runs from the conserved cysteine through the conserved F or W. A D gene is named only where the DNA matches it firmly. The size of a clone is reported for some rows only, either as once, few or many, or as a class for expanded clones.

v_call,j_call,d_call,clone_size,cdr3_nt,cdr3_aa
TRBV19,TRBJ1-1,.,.,TGTGCCAGTAAAGTTCAGGCTGGCCGGGAAGCTTTCTTT,CASKVQAGREAFF
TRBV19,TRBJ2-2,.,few,TGTGCCAGTAGTATAGTTGGAGGGAACACCGGGGAGCTGTTTTTT,CASSIVGGNTGELFF
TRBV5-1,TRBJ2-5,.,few,TGCGCCAGCAGTATCGGGTTGGGCAGGCAAGAGACCCAGTACTTC,CASSIGLGRQETQYF
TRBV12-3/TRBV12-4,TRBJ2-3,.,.,TGTGCCACAAGCCGGTCGGATACGCAGTATTTT,CATSRSDTQYF
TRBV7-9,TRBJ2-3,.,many,TGTGCCAGCAGCTCACCTAGCACAGATACGCAGTATTTT,CASSSPSTDTQYF
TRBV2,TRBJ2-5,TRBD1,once,TGTGCCAGCAGTCGCCAATCAGGGGGCCCGGGGACCCAGTACTTC,CASSRQSGGPGTQYF
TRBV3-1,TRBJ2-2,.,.,TGTGCCAGCAGCCGGACCTCCACCGGGGAGCTGTTTTTT,CASSRTSTGELFF
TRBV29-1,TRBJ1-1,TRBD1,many,TGCAGCGCTATCGTAGGACAGGGGACTATGCTGAACACTGAAGCTTTCTTT,CSAIVGQGTMLNTEAFF
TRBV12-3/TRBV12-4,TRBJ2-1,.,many,TGTGCCAGCACAGGACCTGCCCCGTCCTACAATGAGCAGTTCTTC,CASTGPAPSYNEQFF
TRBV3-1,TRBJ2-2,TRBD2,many,TGTGCCAGCAGCCAAGGGCTAGCGGTCACCGGGGAGCTGTTTTTT,CASSQGLAVTGELFF
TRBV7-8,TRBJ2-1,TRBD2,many,TGTGCCAGCAGCTTAGTCCCGCGGGAGGGCCTAAGTCTGTTCTTC,CASSLVPREGLSLFF
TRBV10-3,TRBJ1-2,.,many,TGTGCCATCAGCTCTCCCTCCCAGGGAAACTATGGCTACACCTTC,CAISSPSQGNYGYTF